This T cell receptor (beta chain) is from a study of T cells in Graves' hyperthyroidism and ophthalmopathy. The germline V gene has CDR1 LNHDA and CDR2 SQIVND (reference sequence). CDR3 length equals 12 residues. V gave up 5 bases and J gave up 9 bases, with 13 bases separating them. Researchers took RNA transcripts and amplified the TCR beta CDR3 regions from them. When the TCR CDR3 underwent first-round RT-PCR, the HTBI primer set was used. TCRdb reprocessed the multiplex PCR reads with MiXCR, giving one entry per CDR3 protein. Of fewer than 200,000 distinct CDR3 sequences listed, roughly 9.4% were seen once; the top ten hold roughly a fifth. In this sample, this clonotype turned up many times.

This receptor was obtained from a woman aged 18-30 years with Graves' hyperthyroidism that later progressed to Graves' ophthalmopathy. The genes are TRBV19 and TRBJ1-2; possibly TRBD1 for D (6 bases). Material: blood. The CDR3 sequence: CASSVGGFSYTF. CDR3 coding DNA: TGTGCCAGTAGTGTCGGGGGCTTTAGCTACACCTTC. The variable domain in full, with the rest retrieved from reference TRBV19 and TRBJ1-2, is DGGITQSPKYLFRKEGQNVTLSCEQNLNHDAMYWYRQDPGQGLRLIYYSQIVNDFQKGDIAEGYSVSREKKESFPLTVTSAQKNPTAFYLCASSVGGFSYTFGSGTRLTVV.